The 15 T cell receptor beta chains given below trace back to one sample, sequenced in a study of early T cells in non-severe SARS-CoV-2 infection. MiXCR was run by TCRdb on the 5' RACE reads, yielding one entry per CDR3 protein. The sample includes some 33,000 distinct CDR3 sequences, approximately 5% of them seen just once. The specimen sequenced was whole blood. These receptor sequences come from an adult who was a healthcare worker with PCR-confirmed SARS-CoV-2 infection or an uninfected control (not recorded which).

This clonotype is labeled as medium-sized (0.01 to 0.1%). V is TRBV7-3 and J is TRBJ1-1; D not resolved. CDR1 is SGHTA and CDR2 is FQGTGA in the germline V gene. The CDR3 runs to 12 residues. Trimming left V 4 bases short and J 5 bases short, with 8 bases between. The CDR3 DNA reads TGTGCCAGCAGCTCCGAGGGAACTGAAGCTTTCTTT. Protein product: CASSSEGTEAFF.

The table lists this clonotype with many counts. The genes are TRBV12-3 or TRBV12-4 and TRBJ2-7; D not certain. This CDR3 comprises 15 residues. Trimming cost V 4 bases and J 4 bases, with 17 bases left between them. The CDR3 is CASSSSPLKAYEQYF. The CDR3 DNA is TGTGCCAGCAGTTCATCTCCCCTTAAGGCATACGAGCAGTACTTC.

This clonotype was seen a few times. This chain links TRBV2 with TRBJ1-1, with 8 bases aligning to TRBD1. The CDR3 has 13 residues. CDR1 is SNHLY, CDR2 FYNNEI, per germline. The ends lost 3 bases at V and 11 bases at J; junction bases unmatched: 8. The CDR3 here is CASSEGTGWLAFF. DNA for the CDR3: TGTGCCAGCAGTGAGGGGACAGGTTGGTTGGCTTTCTTT.

This clonotype was counted ten times or more. This chain links TRBV6-1 with TRBJ1-5, with a weak D call TRBD1 (5 bases). This CDR3 comprises 14 residues. CDR1 and CDR2 (germline): MNHNS, SASEGT. V gave up 2 bases and J gave up 6 bases, with 11 bases separating them. The CDR3 reads CASSESRGGQPQHF. CDR3 DNA: TGTGCCAGCAGTGAAAGTCGGGGGGGTCAGCCCCAGCATTTT.

This clonotype was seen ten or more times. This chain joins TRBV3-1 and TRBJ2-2, with TRBD1 matching 8 bases. This CDR3 region has 15 residues. The germline V gene encodes CDR1 LGHDT and CDR2 YNNKEL (reference sequence). The V and J ends lost 3 bases and 6 bases, in that order; junction bases with no gene match: 6. CDR3 DNA: TGTGCCAGCAGCCAGGACAGGGTGTTTGCCGGGGAGCTGTTTTTT. This encodes CASSQDRVFAGELFF.

This clonotype was counted ten times or more. The chain carries TRBV28 and TRBJ2-7, with a tentative D call TRBD1 (5 bases). Germline CDR1 reads MDHEN; CDR2 reads SYDVKM. CDR3 length: 16 residues. V dropped 6 bases and J dropped 3 bases, with 21 bases sitting between them. The CDR3 protein is CASSEPPQAPNYEQYF. The DNA of the CDR3 is TGTGCCAGCAGCGAACCTCCACAGGCACCGAACTACGAGCAGTACTTC.

In regard to this clonotype: One base away lies a much larger clone, so this may be a sequencing read error. The chain joins TRBV7-2 to TRBJ2-4; no reliable D call. Trimming pared 5 bases from V and 5 bases from J, leaving 19 bases between. The CDR3 is 16 residues long. The germline V gene has CDR1 SGHTA and CDR2 FQGNSA. The CDR3 region has the DNA TGTGCCAGCAGCCACAGTCCGGATCTTACCGAAAACATTCAGTACTTC. It codes for CASSHSPDLTENIQYF.

This clonotype occurred a few times. The chain recombines TRBV6-1 with TRBJ2-5; D is possibly TRBD1 or TRBD2 (5 bases each). V lost 7 bases to trimming and J lost 4 bases, with 19 bases between them. The CDR3 has 15 amino acids. Germline V gene data show CDR1 as MNHNS and CDR2 as SASEGT. The CDR3: CASNREGFRGETQYF. The CDR3 DNA reads as TGTGCCAGCAACAGAGAGGGGTTTAGGGGAGAGACCCAGTACTTC.

This clonotype showed up many times. V gene TRBV28 combines with J gene TRBJ2-3; D gene uncertain. CDR3 length: 11 residues. From germline, CDR1 is MDHEN and CDR2 SYDVKM. V was trimmed by 8 bases and J by 6 bases, leaving 9 bases between them. CDR3 amino acids: CASLSQDTQYF. The CDR3 DNA reads TGTGCCAGCCTCTCGCAGGATACGCAGTATTTT.

This clonotype has only a few counts. The V and J genes are TRBV20-1 and TRBJ2-1; D possibly corresponds to TRBD2 (6 bases). V lost 3 bases and J 5 bases, leaving 8 bases between the germline ends. In germline, CDR1 is DFQATT, CDR2 SNEGSKA (reference sequence). The CDR3 spans 12 residues. CDR3: CSARRGHNEQFF. The CDR3 nucleotides read TGCAGTGCTAGGCGGGGCCACAATGAGCAGTTCTTC.

This clonotype was seen many times. This chain connects TRBV10-1 to TRBJ1-6, with no clear D. Germline CDR1 and CDR2: WNHNN and SYGVQD (reference sequence). Trimming took off 4 bases at V and 1 base at J, with 14 bases between the two ends. The CDR3 has 17 amino acids. As DNA, the CDR3 is TGCGCCAGCAGTGGCCCGGGGAATTTGTCCTATAATTCACCCCTCCACTTT. It encodes CASSGPGNLSYNSPLHF.

Many counts were recorded for this clonotype. The gene calls are TRBV2 and TRBJ1-2; TRBD1 might be the D (5 bases). V shed 7 bases and J shed 0 bases, with 15 bases lying between them. The germline CDR1 and CDR2 sequences are SNHLY and FYNNEI. The CDR3 loop spans 15 amino acids. The CDR3 loop is CASTAAGPTNYGYTF. CDR3 coding DNA: TGTGCCAGCACCGCCGCAGGGCCCACTAACTATGGCTACACCTTC.

In its sample, this clonotype was seen many times. J is TRBJ2-5 and V is TRBV7-8; 10 bases are a match to TRBD2. This CDR3 contains 15 residues. Unmatched junction bases numbered 4, after V lost 1 base and J lost 5 bases. Germline CDR1 and CDR2: SGHVS and FQNEAQ. CDR3 sequence reads: CASSLERGGRETQYF. CDR3 nucleotides: TGTGCCAGCAGCTTAGAGCGGGGGGGCCGGGAGACCCAGTACTTC.

This clonotype was recorded many times. The chain recombines TRBV27 with TRBJ1-6; 9 bases are shared with TRBD1. The CDR3 runs to 15 residues. With 5 bases clipped from V and 9 bases from J, the junction kept 8 bases outside the gene matches. The germline V gene has CDR1 MNHEY and CDR2 SMNVEV (reference sequence). CDR3 in amino acids: CASSPQGARASPLHF. The CDR3 coding sequence is TGTGCCAGCAGTCCACAGGGGGCTCGAGCTTCACCCCTCCACTTT.

The chain has TRBV7-9 and TRBJ2-1, with TRBD2 matching 10 bases. CDR1 and CDR2 from the germline V gene are SEHNR and FQNEAQ (reference sequence). The CDR3 totals 13 residues. V was pared by 5 bases and J by 8 bases, with 3 bases of the junction left unmatched. The CDR3 here is CASSPSGGDEQFF. The CDR3 nucleotides read TGTGCCAGCAGCCCTAGCGGGGGTGATGAGCAGTTCTTC.